These 28 T cell receptor beta chains share one sample of origin, sequenced in a study of T cell changes during pregnancy in multiple sclerosis. Repertoires were generated with immunoSEQ multiplex PCR, while TCRdb's copy carries only in-frame clones and drops some. The repertoire holds over 50,000 clones, with 85% to 95% as singletons. The sequenced sample was peripheral blood, obtained in the second trimester of pregnancy. The receptors were gathered from a female donor with multiple sclerosis, enrolled in a pregnancy study.

The gene calls are TRBV28 and TRBJ2-4; TRBD2 matches 10 bases. The CDR3 is made up of 17 amino acids. V was pared by 6 bases and J by 1 base, with 9 bases of the junction left unmatched. Per germline, CDR1 MDHEN and CDR2 SYDVKM. CDR3 nucleotide sequence: TGTGCCAGCAGCCTTCAGCGGGGGGGCGCCGCCAAAAACATTCAGTACTTC. Amino acid sequence: CASSLQRGGAAKNIQYF.

The chain couples TRBV30 to TRBJ1-4, with D perhaps matching TRBD1 (6 bases). V was trimmed by 6 bases and J by 0 bases, leaving 14 bases between them. The CDR3 sequence is 15 residues long. Looked up from germline, CDR1 is GTSNPN and CDR2 is SVGIG (reference sequence). DNA for the CDR3: TGTGCCTGCATCCTGACAGGTGCAACTAATGAAAAACTGTTTTTT. Encoded protein: CACILTGATNEKLFF.

This clone came up once. The chain uses TRBV28 and TRBJ2-7; no firm D call. Germline V gene data show CDR1 as MDHEN and CDR2 as SYDVKM. This CDR3 is built from 12 residues. V was shortened by 3 bases and J by 7 bases, with 10 bases between the two germline ends. CDR3 in DNA: TGTGCCAGCAGTTTCGGGTACCGGGAGCAGTACTTC. It is translated as CASSFGYREQYF.

The chain has TRBV2 and TRBJ2-5; 8 bases line up with TRBD2. Looked up from germline, CDR1 is SNHLY and CDR2 is FYNNEI. There are 17 residues in the CDR3. V lost 3 bases, J lost 4 bases, and 13 bases stayed unmatched. CDR3 protein: CASSDSRRMAGGETQYF. As DNA, the CDR3 is TGTGCCAGCAGTGATTCACGCAGGATGGCGGGAGGAGAGACCCAGTACTTC.

The chain employs TRBV7-9 and TRBJ2-4, with D possibly being TRBD2 (5 bases). Germline-derived CDR1 and CDR2 are SEHNR and FQNEAQ (reference sequence). Trimming stripped 3 bases from V and 0 bases from J, with 12 bases between. The CDR3 runs 16 residues. In DNA form, the CDR3 reads TGTGCCAGCAGCTTCGACCGGGGAATAGCCAAAAACATTCAGTACTTC. It yields the protein CASSFDRGIAKNIQYF. The whole variable domain, remainder taken from reference TRBV7-9 and TRBJ2-4, is DTGVSQNPRHKITKRGQNVTFRCDPISEHNRLYWYRQTLGQGPEFLTYFQNEAQLEKSRLLSDRFSAERPKGSFSTLEIQRTEQGDSAMYLCASSFDRGIAKNIQYFGAGTRLSVL.

The chain couples TRBV5-6 to TRBJ1-1, with TRBD1 matching over 9 bases. The CDR3 consists of 16 residues. Germline V CDR1 and CDR2: SGHDT, YYEEEE. Trimming cost V 4 bases and J 6 bases; bases outside gene matches: 13. The DNA of the CDR3 is TGTGCCAGCAGCCCCGGACAGGGGCCGGTTTCGGCTGAAGCTTTCTTT. Translation: CASSPGQGPVSAEAFF.

This sequence joins TRBV7-4 and TRBJ2-7, with D tentatively TRBD2 (5 bases). CDR3 length: 11 residues. The germline V gene encodes CDR1 SGHVT and CDR2 SQSDAQ. V dropped 11 bases and J dropped 1 base, with 9 bases sitting between them. The CDR3 spells CAVRGSYEQYF. The CDR3 DNA follows: TGTGCCGTCCGCGGGTCCTACGAGCAGTACTTC. The full variable domain, its missing parts supplied by reference TRBV7-4 and TRBJ2-7, is GAGVSQSPRYKVAKRGRDVALRCDSISGHVTLYWYRQTLGQGSEVLTYSQSDAQRDKSGRPSGRFSAERPERSVSTLKIQRTEQGDSAVYLCAVRGSYEQYFGPGTRLTVT.

The chain carries TRBV27 and TRBJ2-7; 7 nucleotides match TRBD1. In germline, CDR1 is MNHEY, CDR2 SMNVEV (reference sequence). The CDR3 has 13 amino acids. With 4 bases clipped from V and 0 bases from J, the junction kept 0 bases outside the gene matches. The CDR3 sequence is CASSWDSSYEQYF. The CDR3 coding sequence is TGTGCCAGCAGTTGGGACAGCTCCTACGAGCAGTACTTC.

The chain joins TRBV18 to TRBJ2-7; TRBD1 aligns across 8 bases. V shed 2 bases, J shed 2 bases, and the junction held 8 bases outside the gene matches. Germline values: CDR1 KGHSH, CDR2 LQKENI. The CDR3 length is 16 residues. The chain's CDR3 is CASSPNVDRVAYEQYF. CDR3 DNA: TGTGCCAGCTCACCAAATGTGGACAGGGTAGCCTACGAGCAGTACTTC.

J is TRBJ1-4 and V is TRBV4-3; TRBD1 might be the D (6 bases). The CDR3 loop spans 15 amino acids. Germline V gene lookup returns CDR1 LGHNA and CDR2 YSLEER. V lost 4 bases to trimming and J lost 8 bases, with 17 bases between them. CDR3 coding DNA: TGCGCCAGCAGCCTTTCCAGGGGCCGCGGGGAAAAACTGTTTTTT. Protein sequence: CASSLSRGRGEKLFF.

The chain has TRBV14 and TRBJ1-4; perhaps TRBD1 as D (5 bases). The CDR3 is 15 amino acids. Germline lookup yields CDR1 SGHDN and CDR2 FVKESK. The V end lost 4 bases, the J end lost 9 bases, and 18 bases lay between the germline ends. CDR3 in amino acids: CASSPFGGGRQKLFF. CDR3 coding DNA: TGTGCCAGCAGCCCTTTCGGGGGGGGACGCCAAAAACTGTTTTTT.

The chain uses TRBV2 and TRBJ1-3, with 8 bases that match TRBD1. V shed 6 bases and J 1 base; nucleotides not matched to a gene: 5. Germline-derived CDR1 and CDR2 are SNHLY and FYNNEI. This CDR3 contains 15 residues. In DNA form, the CDR3 reads TGTGCCAGCAGACTGGACAGGGCTTCTGGAAACACCATATATTTT. It encodes CASRLDRASGNTIYF.

J is TRBJ2-1 and V is TRBV25-1; 8 positions match TRBD2. The CDR3 extends over 15 amino acids. Germline V gives CDR1 MGHDK, CDR2 SYGVNS. V trimming: 3 bases; J trimming: 3 bases; junction bases outside the gene matches: 4. CDR3 in DNA: TGTGCCAGCAGTGATACGGGGGGGAACTACAATGAGCAGTTCTTC. It is translated as CASSDTGGNYNEQFF.

The CDR3 DNA reads TGTGCCTGCGCTCACAGGGGATCCTACGAGCAGTACTTC. It codes for CACAHRGSYEQYF. The chain carries TRBV30 and TRBJ2-7, with 7 bases that match TRBD1. Trimming took 6 bases from V and 1 from J; bases not matched to a gene: 6. The CDR3 sequence is 13 residues long. Germline CDR1 is GTSNPN and CDR2 is SVGIG (reference sequence).

CDR3 coding DNA: TGTGCCAGCGCCGTGTTTGGCGGCAATGAGCAGTTCTTC. It is translated as CASAVFGGNEQFF. The chain recombines TRBV14 with TRBJ2-1, with D uncertain. Trimming removed 8 bases from V and 6 bases from J, with 14 bases in between. The CDR3 consists of 13 residues. The V gene's germline CDR1 is SGHDN and CDR2 FVKESK.

The chain links TRBV4-3 to TRBJ2-1; maybe TRBD1 (5 bases). The germline V and J ends were trimmed by 1 base and 2 bases, with 9 bases remaining between them. The CDR3 spans 15 residues. In germline, CDR1 is LGHNA, CDR2 YSLEER. The CDR3 DNA sequence: TGCGCCAGCAGCCAAGCTAGGGGAACCTACAATGAGCAGTTCTTC. Its protein product is CASSQARGTYNEQFF.

The chain is built from TRBV5-8 and TRBJ1-5; 8 bases match TRBD1. V was clipped by 6 bases and J by 4 bases; unmatched bases: 9. The germline gives CDR1 SGHTS, CDR2 YDEGEE. The CDR3 sequence is 15 residues long. CDR3 region: CASNSDRAGNQPQHF. As DNA, the CDR3 is TGTGCCAGCAACTCGGACAGGGCGGGAAATCAGCCCCAGCATTTT.

This clone was seen at least ten times. The chain joins TRBV21-1 to TRBJ1-3; the table names TRBD1, a call not compared with the DNA. TRBV21-1 is flagged as a pseudogene. CDR3 length: 15 amino acids. The CDR3 DNA reads TGTGCCAGCAGCGGATGGACAGTTGTCGGAAACACCATATATTTT. Amino acid sequence: CASSGWTVVGNTIYF.

This chain connects TRBV19 to TRBJ2-1; 11 nucleotides align to TRBD2. The CDR3 is 12 amino acids. Germline V CDR1 and CDR2: LNHDA, SQIVND (reference sequence). J lost 7 bases, V lost 9 bases, and 2 bases had no gene match. CDR3 sequence reads: CASRTSGNEQFF. The DNA of the CDR3 is TGTGCCAGCCGGACTAGCGGGAATGAGCAGTTCTTC. Complete variable domain (other parts from reference TRBV19 and TRBJ2-1): DGGITQSPKYLFRKEGQNVTLSCEQNLNHDAMYWYRQDPGQGLRLIYYSQIVNDFQKGDIAEGYSVSREKKESFPLTVTSAQKNPTAFYLCASRTSGNEQFFGPGTRLTVL.

The V gene is TRBV27, the J gene TRBJ1-1; perhaps TRBD1 as D (5 bases). Germline V gene sequence: CDR1 MNHEY, CDR2 SMNVEV (reference sequence). This CDR3 region has 17 residues. The V end was cut by 2 bases, the J end by 0 bases, with 16 bases between. CDR3 sequence: CASSLRGRGSLNTEAFF. CDR3 sequence (DNA): TGTGCCAGCAGTTTAAGGGGTCGGGGGTCGCTGAACACTGAAGCTTTCTTT.

V usage is TRBV2 and J usage is TRBJ2-5; no definite D call. The CDR3 has 13 amino acids. CDR1 is SNHLY, CDR2 FYNNEI, per germline. V was pared by 5 bases and J by 1 base, with 8 bases between. The CDR3 is CASSIRSQETQYF. CDR3 DNA: TGTGCCAGCAGTATCCGGAGCCAAGAGACCCAGTACTTC.

The chain uses TRBV19 and TRBJ1-1; 9 positions agree with TRBD1. V gave up 5 bases and J gave up 0 bases; unmatched junction bases: 10. The CDR3 consists of 17 residues. In germline, CDR1 is LNHDA, CDR2 SQIVND (reference sequence). CDR3 DNA: TGTGCCAGTAGTTCTCGGGGACAGGGATCTGTGAACACTGAAGCTTTCTTT. The encoded protein is CASSSRGQGSVNTEAFF. The full variable domain, completed using reference TRBV19 and TRBJ1-1, is DGGITQSPKYLFRKEGQNVTLSCEQNLNHDAMYWYRQDPGQGLRLIYYSQIVNDFQKGDIAEGYSVSREKKESFPLTVTSAQKNPTAFYLCASSSRGQGSVNTEAFFGQGTRLTVV.

V is TRBV7-3 and J is TRBJ2-3; 14 nucleotides line up with TRBD2. V lost 5 bases, J lost 2 bases, and 3 bases stayed unmatched. The CDR3 spans 16 residues. From germline, CDR1 is SGHTA and CDR2 FQGTGA. The CDR3 loop reads CASSMGLAGATDTQYF. As DNA, the CDR3 is TGTGCCAGCAGCATGGGACTAGCGGGGGCCACAGATACGCAGTATTTT.

The CDR3 sequence is CASLRDNNSPLHF. CDR3 nucleotide sequence: TGTGCCAGCCTCAGGGATAATAATTCACCCCTCCACTTT. The rearrangement uses TRBV6-1 and TRBJ1-6; D might be TRBD1 (5 bases). CDR1 and CDR2 (germline): MNHNS, SASEGT. V was trimmed by 8 bases and J by 5 bases, leaving 10 bases between them. The length of the CDR3 is 13 residues.

The rearrangement uses TRBV7-9 and TRBJ2-3, with D tentatively TRBD1 (6 bases). Between the trimmed V and J ends, which lost 5 bases and 5 bases, there was a span of 17 bases. CDR1 is SEHNR and CDR2 is FQNEAQ in the germline V gene (reference sequence). The CDR3 is made up of 15 amino acids. CDR3 in DNA: TGTGCCAGCAGCCCCAGTTTAGGGACAAGAGATACGCAGTATTTT. It translates to CASSPSLGTRDTQYF.

The genes are TRBV7-8 and TRBJ2-7, with D perhaps TRBD1 (6 bases). Looked up from germline, CDR1 is SGHVS and CDR2 is FQNEAQ. V was trimmed by 0 bases and J by 6 bases, leaving 15 bases between them. The CDR3 consists of 15 residues. The CDR3 DNA follows: TGTGCCAGCAGCTTAGCGCAGGGGTTGGTGACCGAGCAGTACTTC. As protein: CASSLAQGLVTEQYF.

The CDR3 DNA is TGTGCCAGCAGCTTAGAAACAGGATCCTACGAGCAGTACTTC. This translates into CASSLETGSYEQYF. V and J are TRBV7-9 and TRBJ2-7; D may be TRBD1 (5 bases). The V end was cut by 1 base, the J end by 1 base, with 8 bases between. This CDR3 has 14 amino acids. Germline V gene lookup returns CDR1 SEHNR and CDR2 FQNEAQ (reference sequence).

This chain uses TRBV7-2 with TRBJ2-7; 9 bases match TRBD2. Germline lookup yields CDR1 SGHTA and CDR2 FQGNSA. The CDR3 length is 15 residues. V dropped 6 bases and J dropped 4; count of bases not matched to a gene: 10. DNA of the CDR3: TGTGCCAGCAGGGCTAGCGGGGCCCTTGAGTACGAGCAGTACTTC. Translating gives CASRASGALEYEQYF.